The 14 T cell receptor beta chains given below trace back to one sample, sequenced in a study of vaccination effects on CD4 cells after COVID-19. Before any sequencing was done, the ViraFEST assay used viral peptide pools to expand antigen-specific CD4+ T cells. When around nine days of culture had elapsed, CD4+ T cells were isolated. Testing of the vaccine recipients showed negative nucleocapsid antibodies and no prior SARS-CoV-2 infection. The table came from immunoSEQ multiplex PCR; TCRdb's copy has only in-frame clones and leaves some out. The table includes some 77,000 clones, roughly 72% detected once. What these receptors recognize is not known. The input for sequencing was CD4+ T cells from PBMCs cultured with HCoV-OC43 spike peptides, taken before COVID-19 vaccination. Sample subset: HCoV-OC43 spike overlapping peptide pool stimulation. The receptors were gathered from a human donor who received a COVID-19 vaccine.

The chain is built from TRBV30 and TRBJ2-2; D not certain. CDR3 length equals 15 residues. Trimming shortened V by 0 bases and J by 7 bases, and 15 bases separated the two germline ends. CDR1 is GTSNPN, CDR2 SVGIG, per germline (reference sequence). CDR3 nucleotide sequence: TGTGCCTGGAGTGTAGACTTCCGGGTTAGCGGGGAGCTGTTTTTT. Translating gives CAWSVDFRVSGELFF.

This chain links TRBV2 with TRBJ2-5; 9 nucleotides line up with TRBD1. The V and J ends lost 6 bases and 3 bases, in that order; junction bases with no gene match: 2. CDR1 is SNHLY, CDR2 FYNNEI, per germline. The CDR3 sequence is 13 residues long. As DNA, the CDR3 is TGTGCCAGCAGCCGGGACAGGGAAGAGACCCAGTACTTC. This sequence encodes CASSRDREETQYF.

The DNA for the CDR3 is TGTGCCAGCAGTGAGGACTCCTCGCTGATGAGAGCTTTCTTT. Amino acids: CASSEDSSLMRAFF. This rearrangement joins TRBV6-1 to TRBJ1-1; no reliable D call. Germline CDR1 reads MNHNS; CDR2 reads SASEGT. V shed 3 bases and J shed 10 bases, with 18 bases lying between them. The CDR3 has 14 residues.

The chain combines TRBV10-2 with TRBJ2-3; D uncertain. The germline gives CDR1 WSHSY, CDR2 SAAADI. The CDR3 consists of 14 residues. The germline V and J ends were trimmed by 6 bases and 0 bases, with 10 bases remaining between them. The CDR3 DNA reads TGCGCCAGCAGCGGGTTGGGGAGCACAGATACGCAGTATTTT. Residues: CASSGLGSTDTQYF.

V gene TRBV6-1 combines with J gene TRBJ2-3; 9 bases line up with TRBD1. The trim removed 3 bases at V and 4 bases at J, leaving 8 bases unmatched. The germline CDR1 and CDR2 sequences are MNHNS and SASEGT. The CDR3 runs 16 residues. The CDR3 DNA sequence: TGTGCCAGCAGTGATGCACCGGGACAGGGTTCAGATACGCAGTATTTT. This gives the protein CASSDAPGQGSDTQYF.

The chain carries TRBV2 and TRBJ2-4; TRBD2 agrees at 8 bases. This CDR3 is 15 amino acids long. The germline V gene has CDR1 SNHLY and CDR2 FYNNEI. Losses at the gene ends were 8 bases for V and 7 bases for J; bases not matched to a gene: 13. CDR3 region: CASEIGGGRGNIQYF. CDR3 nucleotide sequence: TGTGCCAGCGAAATCGGGGGGGGTAGGGGGAACATTCAGTACTTC.

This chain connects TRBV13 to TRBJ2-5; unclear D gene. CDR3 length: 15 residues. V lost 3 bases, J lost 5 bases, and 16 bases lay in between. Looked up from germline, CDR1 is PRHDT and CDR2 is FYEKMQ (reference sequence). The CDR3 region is CASSLYSPTDETQYF. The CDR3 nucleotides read TGTGCCAGCAGCTTGTACTCCCCGACGGACGAGACCCAGTACTTC.

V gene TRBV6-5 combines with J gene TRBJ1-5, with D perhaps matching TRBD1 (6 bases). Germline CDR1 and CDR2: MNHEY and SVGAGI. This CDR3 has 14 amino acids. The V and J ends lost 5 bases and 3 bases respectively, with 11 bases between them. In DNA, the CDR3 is TGTGCCAGCAGTCCAACAGGGATCAATCAGCCCCAGCATTTT. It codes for CASSPTGINQPQHF.

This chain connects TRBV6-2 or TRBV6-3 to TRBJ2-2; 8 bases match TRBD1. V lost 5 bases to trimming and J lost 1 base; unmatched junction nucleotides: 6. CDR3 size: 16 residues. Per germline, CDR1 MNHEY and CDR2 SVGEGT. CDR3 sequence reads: CASSVQQGENTGELFF. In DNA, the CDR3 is TGTGCCAGCAGTGTCCAACAGGGGGAGAACACCGGGGAGCTGTTTTTT.

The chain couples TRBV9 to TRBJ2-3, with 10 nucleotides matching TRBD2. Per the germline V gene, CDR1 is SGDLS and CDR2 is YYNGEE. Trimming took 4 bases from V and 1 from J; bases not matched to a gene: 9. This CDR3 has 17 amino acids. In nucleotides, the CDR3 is TGTGCCAGCAGCCCCAGCCCTAGCGGGGGTGGCACAGATACGCAGTATTTT. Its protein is CASSPSPSGGGTDTQYF.

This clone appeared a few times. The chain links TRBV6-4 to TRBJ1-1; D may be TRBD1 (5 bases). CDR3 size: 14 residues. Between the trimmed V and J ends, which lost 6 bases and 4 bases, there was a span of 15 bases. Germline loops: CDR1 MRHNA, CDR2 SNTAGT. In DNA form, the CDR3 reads TGTGCCAGCAGGAGAAACAGTGGGGCCACTGAAGCTTTCTTT. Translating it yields CASRRNSGATEAFF.

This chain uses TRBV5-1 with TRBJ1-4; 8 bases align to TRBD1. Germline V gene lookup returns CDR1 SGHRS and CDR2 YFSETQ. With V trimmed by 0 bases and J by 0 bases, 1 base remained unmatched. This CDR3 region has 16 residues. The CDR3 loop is CASSLVTGATNEKLFF. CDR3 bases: TGCGCCAGCAGCTTGGTGACAGGGGCAACTAATGAAAAACTGTTTTTT.

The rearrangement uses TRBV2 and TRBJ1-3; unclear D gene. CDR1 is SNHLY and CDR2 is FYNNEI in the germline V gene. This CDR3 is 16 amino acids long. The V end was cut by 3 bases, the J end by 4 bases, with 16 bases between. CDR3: CASSDRIPGSGNTIYF. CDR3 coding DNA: TGTGCCAGCAGTGATCGTATCCCGGGGAGCGGAAACACCATATATTTT.

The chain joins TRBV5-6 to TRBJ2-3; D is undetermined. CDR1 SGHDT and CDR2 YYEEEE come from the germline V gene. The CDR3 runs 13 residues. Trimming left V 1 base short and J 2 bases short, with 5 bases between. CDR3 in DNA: TGTGCCAGCAGCTTGTATTCCACAGATACGCAGTATTTT. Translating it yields CASSLYSTDTQYF.